The text below deals with one T cell receptor (beta chain). The antigen is not known. This entry comes from a study of T cell responses to AZD1222 COVID-19 vaccine. Study background: Second-dose schedules of about 4 or about 12 weeks were combined. Study-wide findings and caveats: Only a handful of AZD1222 recipients, more than 5 in all, had baseline seropositivity. Possibly, clonal diversity was underestimated; donors were largely white British and included more females. Regions left unmutated in variants are reportedly the target of nearly half of spike-specific TCRs.

In germline, CDR1 is ENHRY, CDR2 SYGVKD. V lost 5 bases, J lost 7 bases, and 4 bases stayed unmatched. The CDR3 has 13 residues. Assay used: immunoSEQ multiplex PCR; TCRdb lists only in-frame clones, some missing. The table records around 180,000 clones, approximately 86% of them present only once. The sample in question was peripheral blood, obtained on day 0 of AZD1222 vaccination. The chain combines TRBV10-3 with TRBJ2-2, with TRBD1 identical over 7 bases. The receptor comes from an adult in good health. CDR3 residues: CAISKGANGELFF. For the CDR3, the DNA is TGTGCCATCAGTAAGGGGGCGAACGGGGAGCTGTTTTTT.